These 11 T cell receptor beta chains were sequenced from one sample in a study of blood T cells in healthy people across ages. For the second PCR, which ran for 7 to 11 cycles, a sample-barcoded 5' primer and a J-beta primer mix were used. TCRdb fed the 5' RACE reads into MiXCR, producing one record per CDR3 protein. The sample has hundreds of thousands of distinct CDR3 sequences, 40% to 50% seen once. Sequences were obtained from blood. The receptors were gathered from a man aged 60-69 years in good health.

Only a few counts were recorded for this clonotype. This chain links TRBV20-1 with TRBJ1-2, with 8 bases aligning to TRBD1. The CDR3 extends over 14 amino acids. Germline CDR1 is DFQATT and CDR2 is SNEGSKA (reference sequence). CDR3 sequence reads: CRVLGPGGDYGYTF. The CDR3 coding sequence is TGCAGGGTGTTAGGCCCAGGGGGCGACTATGGCTACACCTTC.

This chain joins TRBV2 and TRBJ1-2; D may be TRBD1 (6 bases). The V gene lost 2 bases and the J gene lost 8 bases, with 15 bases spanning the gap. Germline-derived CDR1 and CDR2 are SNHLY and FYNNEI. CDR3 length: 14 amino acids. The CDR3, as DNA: TGTGCCAGCAGTGAAACTGGGGGGCGGTCAGGCTACACCTTC. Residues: CASSETGGRSGYTF.

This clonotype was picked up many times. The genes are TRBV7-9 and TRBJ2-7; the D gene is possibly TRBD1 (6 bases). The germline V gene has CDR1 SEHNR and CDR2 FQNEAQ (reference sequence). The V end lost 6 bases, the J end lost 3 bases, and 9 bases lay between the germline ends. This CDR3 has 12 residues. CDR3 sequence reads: CASSRQDYEQYF. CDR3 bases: TGTGCCAGCAGTCGACAGGACTACGAGCAGTACTTC.

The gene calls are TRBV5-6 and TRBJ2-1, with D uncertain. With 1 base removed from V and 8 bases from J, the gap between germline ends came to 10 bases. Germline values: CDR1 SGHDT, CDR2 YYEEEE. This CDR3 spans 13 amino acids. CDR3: CASSLRSLHEQFF. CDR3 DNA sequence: TGTGCCAGCAGCTTGAGGTCGCTCCATGAGCAGTTCTTC.

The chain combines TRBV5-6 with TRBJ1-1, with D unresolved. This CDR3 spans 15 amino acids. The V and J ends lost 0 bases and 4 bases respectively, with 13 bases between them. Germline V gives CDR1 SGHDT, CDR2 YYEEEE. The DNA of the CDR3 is TGTGCCAGCAGCTTGGGAGGCGGAATGGGCACTGAAGCTTTCTTT. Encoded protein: CASSLGGGMGTEAFF.

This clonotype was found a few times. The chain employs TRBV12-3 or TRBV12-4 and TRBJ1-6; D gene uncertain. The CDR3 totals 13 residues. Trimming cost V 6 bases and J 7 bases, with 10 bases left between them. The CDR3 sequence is CASRGPANSPLHF. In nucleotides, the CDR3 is TGTGCCAGCAGAGGGCCCGCAAATTCACCCCTCCACTTT.

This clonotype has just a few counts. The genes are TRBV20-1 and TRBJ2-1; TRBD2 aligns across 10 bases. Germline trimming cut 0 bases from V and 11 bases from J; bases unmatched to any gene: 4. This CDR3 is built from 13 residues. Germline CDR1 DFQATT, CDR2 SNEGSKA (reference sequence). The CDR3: CSARDLLAGQQFF. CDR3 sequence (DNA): TGCAGTGCTAGAGATTTACTAGCGGGACAGCAGTTCTTC.

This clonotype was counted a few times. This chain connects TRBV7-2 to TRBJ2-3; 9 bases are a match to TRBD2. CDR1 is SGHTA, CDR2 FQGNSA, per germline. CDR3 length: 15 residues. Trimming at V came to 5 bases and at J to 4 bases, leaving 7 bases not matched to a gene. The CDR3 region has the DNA TGTGCCAGCAGCCCAGCGGCTAGCGGGGCAGATACGCAGTATTTT. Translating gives CASSPAASGADTQYF.

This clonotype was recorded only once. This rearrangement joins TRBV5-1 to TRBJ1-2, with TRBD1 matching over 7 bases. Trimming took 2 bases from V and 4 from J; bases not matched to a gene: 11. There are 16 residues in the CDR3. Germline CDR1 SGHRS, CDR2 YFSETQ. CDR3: CASSFGTEGTSYGYTF. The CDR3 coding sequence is TGCGCCAGCAGCTTCGGGACAGAAGGAACTAGCTATGGCTACACCTTC.

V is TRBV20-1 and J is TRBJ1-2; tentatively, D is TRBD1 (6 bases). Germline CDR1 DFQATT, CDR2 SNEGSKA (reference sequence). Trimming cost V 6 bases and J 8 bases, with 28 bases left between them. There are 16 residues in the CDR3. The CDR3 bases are TGCAGTGCCCAATTCCCCCGGGACAACTATTGGGGCGGCTACACCTTC. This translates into CSAQFPRDNYWGGYTF.

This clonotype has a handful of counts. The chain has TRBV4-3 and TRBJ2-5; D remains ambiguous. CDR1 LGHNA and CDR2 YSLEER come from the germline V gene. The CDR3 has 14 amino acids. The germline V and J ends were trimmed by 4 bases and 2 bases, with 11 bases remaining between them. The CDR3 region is CASSPARFQETQYF. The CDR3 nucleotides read TGCGCCAGCAGCCCGGCACGGTTTCAAGAGACCCAGTACTTC.